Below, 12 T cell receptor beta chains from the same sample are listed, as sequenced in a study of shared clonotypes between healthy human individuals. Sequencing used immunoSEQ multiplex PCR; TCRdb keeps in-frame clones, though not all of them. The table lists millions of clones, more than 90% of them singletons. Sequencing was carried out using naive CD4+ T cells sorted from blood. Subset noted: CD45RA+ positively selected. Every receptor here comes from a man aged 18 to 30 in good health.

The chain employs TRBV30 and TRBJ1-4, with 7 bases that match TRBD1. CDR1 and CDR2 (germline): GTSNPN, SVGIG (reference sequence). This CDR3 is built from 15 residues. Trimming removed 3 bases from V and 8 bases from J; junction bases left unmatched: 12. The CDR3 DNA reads TGTGCCTGGAGCCAGAACAGGGGAGGGAGGGAAAAACTGTTTTTT. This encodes CAWSQNRGGREKLFF.

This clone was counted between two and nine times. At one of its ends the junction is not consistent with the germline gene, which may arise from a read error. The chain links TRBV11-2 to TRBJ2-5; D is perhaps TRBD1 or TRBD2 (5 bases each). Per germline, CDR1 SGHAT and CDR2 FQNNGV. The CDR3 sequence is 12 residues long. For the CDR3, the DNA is TGTGCCAGCAGCTCACGACCGGGACGACGCGACTTC. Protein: CASSSRPGRRDF. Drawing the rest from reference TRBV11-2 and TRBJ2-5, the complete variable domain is EAGVAQSPRYKIIEKRQSVAFWCNPISGHATLYWYQQILGQGPKLLIQFQNNGVVDDSQLPKDRFSAERLKGVDSTLKIQPAKLEDSAVYLCASSSRPGRRDFGPGTRLLVL.

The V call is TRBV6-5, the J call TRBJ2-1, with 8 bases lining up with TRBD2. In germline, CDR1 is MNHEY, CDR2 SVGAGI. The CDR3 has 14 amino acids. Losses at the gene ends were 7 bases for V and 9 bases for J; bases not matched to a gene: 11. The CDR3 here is CASNPGGPIGEQFF. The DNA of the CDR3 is TGTGCCAGCAATCCGGGAGGGCCGATCGGTGAGCAGTTCTTC.

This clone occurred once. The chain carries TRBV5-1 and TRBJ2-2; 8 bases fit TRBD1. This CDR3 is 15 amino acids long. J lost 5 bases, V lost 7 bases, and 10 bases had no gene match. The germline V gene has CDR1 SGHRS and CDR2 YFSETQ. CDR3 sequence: CASAEDRDRTGELFF. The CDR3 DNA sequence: TGCGCCAGCGCGGAGGACAGGGATCGGACCGGGGAGCTGTTTTTT.

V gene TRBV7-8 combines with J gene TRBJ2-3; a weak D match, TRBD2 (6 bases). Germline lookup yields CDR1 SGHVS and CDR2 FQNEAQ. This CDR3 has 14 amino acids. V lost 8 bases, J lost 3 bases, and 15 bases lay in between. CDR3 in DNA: TGTGCCAGCCAAGGAGGGGCCGGGACAGATACGCAGTATTTT. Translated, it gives CASQGGAGTDTQYF.

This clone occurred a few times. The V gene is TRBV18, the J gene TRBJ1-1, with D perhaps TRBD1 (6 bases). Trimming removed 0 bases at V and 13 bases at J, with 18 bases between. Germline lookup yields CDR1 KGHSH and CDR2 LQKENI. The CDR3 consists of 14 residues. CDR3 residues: CASSPPPQGMMGFF. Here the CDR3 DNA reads TGTGCCAGCTCACCACCCCCTCAGGGGATGATGGGTTTCTTT. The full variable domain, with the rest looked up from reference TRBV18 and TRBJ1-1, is NAGVMQNPRHLVRRRGQEARLRCSPMKGHSHVYWYRQLPEEGLKFMVYLQKENIIDESGMPKERFSAEFPKEGPSILRIQQVVRGDSAAYFCASSPPPQGMMGFFGQGTRLTVV.

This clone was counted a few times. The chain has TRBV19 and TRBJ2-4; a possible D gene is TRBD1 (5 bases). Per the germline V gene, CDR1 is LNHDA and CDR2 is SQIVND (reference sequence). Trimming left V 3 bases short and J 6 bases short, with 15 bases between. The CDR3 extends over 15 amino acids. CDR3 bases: TGTGCCAGTAGTATCGCGAAACAGGCGGTAAACATTCAGTACTTC. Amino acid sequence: CASSIAKQAVNIQYF. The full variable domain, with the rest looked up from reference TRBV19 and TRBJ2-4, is DGGITQSPKYLFRKEGQNVTLSCEQNLNHDAMYWYRQDPGQGLRLIYYSQIVNDFQKGDIAEGYSVSREKKESFPLTVTSAQKNPTAFYLCASSIAKQAVNIQYFGAGTRLSVL.

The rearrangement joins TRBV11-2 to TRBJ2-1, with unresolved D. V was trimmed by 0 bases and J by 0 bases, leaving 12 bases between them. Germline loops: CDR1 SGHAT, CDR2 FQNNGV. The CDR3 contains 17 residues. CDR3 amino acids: CASSLDPDQSSYNEQFF. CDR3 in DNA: TGTGCCAGCAGCTTAGATCCCGACCAGAGCTCCTACAATGAGCAGTTCTTC.

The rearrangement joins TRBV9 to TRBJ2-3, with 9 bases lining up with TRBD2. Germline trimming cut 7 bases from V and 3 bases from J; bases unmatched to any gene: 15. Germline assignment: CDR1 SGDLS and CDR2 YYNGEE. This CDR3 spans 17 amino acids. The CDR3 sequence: CASGGGAGGLSTDTQYF. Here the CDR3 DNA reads TGTGCCAGCGGCGGTGGGGCGGGAGGGCTTTCGACAGATACGCAGTATTTT.

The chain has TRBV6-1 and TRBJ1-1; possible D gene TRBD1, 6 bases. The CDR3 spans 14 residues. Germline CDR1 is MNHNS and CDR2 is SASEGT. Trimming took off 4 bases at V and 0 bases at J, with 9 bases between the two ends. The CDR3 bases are TGTGCCAGCAGTGGGACAGCTATGAACACTGAAGCTTTCTTT. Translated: CASSGTAMNTEAFF.

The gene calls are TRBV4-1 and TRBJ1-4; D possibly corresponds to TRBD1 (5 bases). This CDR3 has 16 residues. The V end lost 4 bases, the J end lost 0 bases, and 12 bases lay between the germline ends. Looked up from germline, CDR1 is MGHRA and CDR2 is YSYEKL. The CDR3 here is CASSPRSGATNEKLFF. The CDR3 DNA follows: TGCGCCAGCAGCCCAAGATCGGGGGCAACTAATGAAAAACTGTTTTTT.

CDR3 DNA: TGCGCCAGCAGCTTGGCGGGGGGGGTTGGATCACCCCTCCACTTT. Translation: CASSLAGGVGSPLHF. V usage is TRBV5-1 and J usage is TRBJ1-6, with a tentative D call TRBD1 (5 bases). The germline V and J ends were trimmed by 0 bases and 10 bases, with 14 bases remaining between them. The germline V gene has CDR1 SGHRS and CDR2 YFSETQ. This CDR3 contains 15 residues. Filled out from reference TRBV5-1 and TRBJ1-6, the complete variable domain reads KAGVTQTPRYLIKTRGQQVTLSCSPISGHRSVSWYQQTPGQGLQFLFEYFSETQRNKGNFPGRFSGRQFSNSRSEMNVSTLELGDSALYLCASSLAGGVGSPLHFGNGTRLTVT.